The clone carrying this TCR beta chain was picked up a small number of times. Its target is not known. This sample was included in a study of CD8+CD57+ T cells in acquired aplastic anemia. Across the whole study: Sorted CD4+ and CD8+ cells gave an average of approximately 3 ug of DNA.

Genomic DNA, serving as template, underwent TCR beta VDJ and CDR3 profiling. A single record per CDR3 protein comes from TCRdb applying MiXCR to the reads. The table lists over 150,000 distinct CDR3 sequences, around 50% of them singletons. Sequencing was done on patients that had shown CD8+CD57+ cell expansion by flow cytometry. Blood came from patients not yet given any therapy. Overall study results and limits: Researchers report that 25 to 30 CD8+ CDR3 sequences appeared in both patients and controls.

This TCR was sampled from a human donor with aplastic anemia. The sample comprised sorted CD4+, CD8+, or CD8+CD57+ T cells (not recorded which) from PBMCs.

CDR3 region: CASSYGSSGYNQPQHF. CDR3 DNA: TGTGCCAGCAGTTACGGGTCTTCAGGCTACAATCAGCCCCAGCATTTT. The chain is built from TRBV6-5 and TRBJ1-5, with no clear D. Germline V gene sequence: CDR1 MNHEY, CDR2 SVGAGI. Trimming stripped 2 bases from V and 3 bases from J, with 14 bases between. The CDR3 length is 16 residues.